One and the same sample provided the 20 T cell receptor beta chains below, sequenced in a study of T cell responses to AZD1222 COVID-19 vaccine. Produced via immunoSEQ multiplex PCR; TCRdb's table is partial and in-frame only. Of about 97,000 clones in the sample, roughly 88% were seen once. The sample consisted of peripheral blood, taken on day 0 of AZD1222 vaccination. These receptors were obtained from an adult in good health.

J is TRBJ2-3 and V is TRBV19; TRBD2 matches at 9 bases. Germline-derived CDR1 and CDR2 are LNHDA and SQIVND (reference sequence). J gave up 3 bases and V 4 bases, and 2 bases lay outside the gene matches. This CDR3 is built from 14 residues. The CDR3 reads CASSRRGGTDTQYF. The CDR3 bases are TGTGCCAGTAGTAGGCGGGGGGGGACAGATACGCAGTATTTT.

The rearrangement uses TRBV5-1 and TRBJ1-1; D gene uncertain. There are 14 residues in the CDR3. Germline assignment: CDR1 SGHRS and CDR2 YFSETQ. The V and J ends lost 4 bases and 7 bases respectively, with 17 bases between them. The CDR3: CASSNGTPFLEAFF. The DNA for the CDR3 is TGCGCCAGCAGCAACGGCACCCCATTTCTTGAAGCTTTCTTT.

V is TRBV18 and J is TRBJ1-1; 7 nucleotides match TRBD1. Unmatched junction bases numbered 11, after V lost 6 bases and J lost 1 base. The CDR3 is 16 amino acids. CDR1 and CDR2 from the germline V gene are KGHSH and LQKENI. The CDR3 DNA reads TGTGCCAGCTCCCGGAACTTGGGACAGACGAACACTGAAGCTTTCTTT. As protein: CASSRNLGQTNTEAFF.

The chain joins TRBV12-3 or TRBV12-4 to TRBJ2-2; D call uncertain. V was pared by 3 bases and J by 4 bases, with 6 bases between. The CDR3 is 13 amino acids. In nucleotides, the CDR3 is TGTGCCAGCAGTTTGAAGAGCACCGGGGAGCTGTTTTTT. Translated, it gives CASSLKSTGELFF.

The chain is built from TRBV7-8 and TRBJ1-1; D may be TRBD1 (6 bases). The CDR3 totals 19 residues. Germline assignment: CDR1 SGHVS and CDR2 FQNEAQ. V was trimmed by 2 bases and J by 1 base, leaving 23 bases between them. CDR3 protein: CASSLLLGFPRQENTEAFF. The CDR3 nucleotides read TGTGCCAGCAGCTTACTTTTGGGGTTCCCGAGACAGGAGAACACTGAAGCTTTCTTT.

This rearrangement joins TRBV5-5 to TRBJ2-7; 8 nucleotides line up with TRBD1. Unmatched junction bases numbered 7, after V lost 1 base and J lost 1 base. This CDR3 region has 16 residues. Germline V lookup: CDR1 SGHKS, CDR2 YYEKEE (reference sequence). The CDR3 loop is CASSLSGDRMSYEQYF. CDR3 bases: TGTGCCAGCAGCTTGTCGGGGGACAGGATGTCCTACGAGCAGTACTTC. Variable domain in full (rest from reference TRBV5-5 and TRBJ2-7): DAGVTQSPTHLIKTRGQQVTLRCSPISGHKSVSWYQQVLGQGPQFIFQYYEKEERGRGNFPDRFSARQFPNYSSELNVNALLLGDSALYLCASSLSGDRMSYEQYFGPGTRLTVT.

CDR3 amino acids: CASSLERGVTEAFF. The CDR3 region has the DNA TGTGCCAGCAGCTTAGAACGAGGGGTCACTGAAGCTTTCTTT. The chain employs TRBV7-8 and TRBJ1-1; possibly TRBD1 for D (5 bases). Trimming cost V 1 base and J 4 bases, with 10 bases left between them. The germline CDR1 and CDR2 sequences are SGHVS and FQNEAQ. The CDR3 covers 14 residues.

V is TRBV10-2 and J is TRBJ1-2; D unresolved. Germline CDR1 is WSHSY and CDR2 is SAAADI. The CDR3 runs 11 residues. V dropped 2 bases and J dropped 8 bases, with 6 bases sitting between them. The CDR3 nucleotides read TGCGCCAGCAGTGAGATGCGGGGCTACACCTTC. Its translation: CASSEMRGYTF.

The chain employs TRBV30 and TRBJ1-3, with D uncertain. The CDR3 loop spans 14 amino acids. Germline V gives CDR1 GTSNPN, CDR2 SVGIG (reference sequence). V lost 0 bases and J 0 bases, leaving 6 bases between the germline ends. CDR3 nucleotide sequence: TGTGCCTGGAGTGTACAGAGCTCTGGAAACACCATATATTTT. It codes for CAWSVQSSGNTIYF.

In its sample, this clone was seen a few times. This chain uses TRBV7-6 with TRBJ2-2, with D perhaps TRBD2 (5 bases). The CDR3 has 13 residues. Germline V gene lookup returns CDR1 SGHVS and CDR2 FNYEAQ. V was shortened by 8 bases and J by 6 bases, with 13 bases between the two germline ends. CDR3 coding DNA: TGTGCCAGCCACGGTGTCGGGGCCGGGGAGCTGTTTTTT. As protein: CASHGVGAGELFF.

The rearrangement links TRBV5-1 to TRBJ1-2, with D uncertain. Germline CDR1 reads SGHRS; CDR2 reads YFSETQ. The CDR3 covers 12 residues. V gave up 4 bases and J gave up 7 bases, with 11 bases separating them. CDR3 residues: CASSASLGGYTF. Here the CDR3 DNA reads TGCGCCAGCAGCGCCTCACTAGGTGGCTACACCTTC.

The V gene is TRBV11-3, the J gene TRBJ2-3, with TRBD1 as a possible D gene (5 bases). This CDR3 region has 13 residues. Germline CDR1 and CDR2: SGHNT and YENEEA. V was cut by 8 bases and J by 2 bases, with 11 bases left in between. The CDR3 bases are TGTGCCAGCGCACAGGAGTCCACAGATACGCAGTATTTT. It encodes CASAQESTDTQYF. Full variable domain (remainder filled in from reference TRBV11-3 and TRBJ2-3): EAGVVQSPRYKIIEKKQPVAFWCNPISGHNTLYWYLQNLGQGPELLIRYENEEAVDDSQLPKDRFSAERLKGVDSTLKIQPAELGDSAVYLCASAQESTDTQYFGPGTRLTVL.

The chain links TRBV13 to TRBJ1-2; D gene ambiguous. CDR3 length: 16 amino acids. V was trimmed by 2 bases and J by 3 bases, leaving 16 bases between them. Germline CDR1 PRHDT, CDR2 FYEKMQ (reference sequence). The CDR3 nucleotides are TGTGCCAGCAGCTTAAGCTCCGAGGGAGTCTACTATGGCTACACCTTC. Translating gives CASSLSSEGVYYGYTF.

The CDR3 DNA reads TGCGCCAGCAGCGAGCCCCGCACTAGCGGGGGGTATAACAATGAGCAGTTCTTC. It encodes CASSEPRTSGGYNNEQFF. The rearrangement joins TRBV5-1 to TRBJ2-1; 12 bases line up with TRBD2. Germline V gene data show CDR1 as SGHRS and CDR2 as YFSETQ. Unmatched junction bases numbered 13, after V lost 4 bases and J lost 5 bases. The CDR3 has 18 residues.

The chain is built from TRBV30 and TRBJ1-2, with a tentative D call TRBD1 (6 bases). CDR1 GTSNPN and CDR2 SVGIG come from the germline V gene (reference sequence). The length of the CDR3 is 12 residues. With 5 bases removed from V and 10 bases from J, the gap between germline ends came to 17 bases. CDR3 sequence reads: CAWATGTALYTF. CDR3 bases: TGTGCCTGGGCGACAGGTACCGCCCTCTACACCTTC. The full variable domain, in which reference TRBV30 and TRBJ1-2 provide the parts outside the CDR3, is SQTIHQWPATLVQPVGSPLSLECTVEGTSNPNLYWYRQAAGRGLQLLFYSVGIGQISSEVPQNLSASRPQDRQFILSSKKLLLSDSGFYLCAWATGTALYTFGSGTRLTVV.

The chain has TRBV7-6 and TRBJ2-1, with 12 bases that match TRBD2. The germline gives CDR1 SGHVS, CDR2 FNYEAQ. CDR3 length: 15 residues. V lost 1 base to trimming and J lost 7 bases; unmatched junction nucleotides: 2. CDR3 in amino acids: CASSLGTSGGNEQFF. The CDR3 DNA is TGTGCCAGCAGCTTAGGAACTAGCGGGGGGAATGAGCAGTTCTTC.

This clone has just one count. The rearrangement uses TRBV6-5 and TRBJ1-1, with D unresolved. Germline V gene data show CDR1 as MNHEY and CDR2 as SVGAGI. There are 11 residues in the CDR3. V gave up 5 bases and J gave up 8 bases, with 9 bases separating them. CDR3: CASSRNLEAFF. The CDR3 DNA reads TGTGCCAGCAGTCGGAATCTAGAAGCTTTCTTT.

J is TRBJ1-5 and V is TRBV28; the D gene is possibly TRBD1 (6 bases). Trimming removed 5 bases from V and 0 bases from J, with 8 bases in between. Germline assignment: CDR1 MDHEN and CDR2 SYDVKM. The CDR3 contains 14 residues. The CDR3 reads CASSLDSSNQPQHF. In DNA form, the CDR3 reads TGTGCCAGCAGTCTGGACAGTAGCAATCAGCCCCAGCATTTT. The variable domain in full, completed from reference TRBV28 and TRBJ1-5, reads DVKVTQSSRYLVKRTGEKVFLECVQDMDHENMFWYRQDPGLGLRLIYFSYDVKMKEKGDIPEGYSVSREKKERFSLILESASTNQTSMYLCASSLDSSNQPQHFGDGTRLSIL.

DNA for the CDR3: TGTGCCAGCAGTTTAGGGACATCAGTCGAGCAGTACTTC. Protein sequence: CASSLGTSVEQYF. The rearrangement links TRBV12-3 or TRBV12-4 to TRBJ2-7, with a possible D match to TRBD1 (5 bases). The CDR3 consists of 13 residues. V dropped 1 base and J dropped 6 bases, with 10 bases sitting between them.

Turning to this clone: One end of the junction varies from germline; a read error may be responsible. The V and J genes are TRBV20-1 and TRBJ1-4; D is ambiguous. CDR1 is DFQATT and CDR2 is SNEGSKA in the germline V gene (reference sequence). This CDR3 is 11 amino acids long. The CDR3 loop reads CSAREGEKLFF. In DNA, the CDR3 is TGCAGTGCCAGAGAGGGTGAAAAACTGTTTTTT.